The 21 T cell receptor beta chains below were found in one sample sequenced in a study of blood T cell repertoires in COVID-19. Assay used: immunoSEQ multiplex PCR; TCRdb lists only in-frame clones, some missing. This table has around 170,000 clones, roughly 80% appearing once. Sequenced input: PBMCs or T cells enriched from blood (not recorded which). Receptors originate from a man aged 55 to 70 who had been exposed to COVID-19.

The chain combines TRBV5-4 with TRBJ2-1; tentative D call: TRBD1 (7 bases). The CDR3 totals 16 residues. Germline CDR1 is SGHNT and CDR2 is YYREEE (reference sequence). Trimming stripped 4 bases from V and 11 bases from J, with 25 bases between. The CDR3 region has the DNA TGTGCCAGCAGCCCCGGGGACAGATCGGGGGACATGCAGCAGTTCTTC. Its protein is CASSPGDRSGDMQQFF.

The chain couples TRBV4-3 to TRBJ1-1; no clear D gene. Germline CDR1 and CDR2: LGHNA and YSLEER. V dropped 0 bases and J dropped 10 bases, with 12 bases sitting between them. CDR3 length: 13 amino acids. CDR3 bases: TGCGCCAGCAGCCAAGATGTGGCGGGTTTAGCTTTCTTT. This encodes CASSQDVAGLAFF.

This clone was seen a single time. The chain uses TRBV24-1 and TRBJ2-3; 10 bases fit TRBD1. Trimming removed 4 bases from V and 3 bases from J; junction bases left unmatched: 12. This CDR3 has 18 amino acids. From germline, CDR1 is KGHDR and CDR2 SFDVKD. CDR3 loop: CATSDRGPTGGGTDTQYF. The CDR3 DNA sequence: TGTGCCACCAGTGACCGGGGGCCGACAGGGGGCGGGACAGATACGCAGTATTTT.

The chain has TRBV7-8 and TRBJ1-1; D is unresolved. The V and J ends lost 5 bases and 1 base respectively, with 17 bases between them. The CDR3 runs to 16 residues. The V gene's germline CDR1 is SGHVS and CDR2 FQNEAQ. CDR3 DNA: TGTGCCAGCAGCCCACCGGCGGTCGGAGGGAACACTGAAGCTTTCTTT. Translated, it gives CASSPPAVGGNTEAFF.

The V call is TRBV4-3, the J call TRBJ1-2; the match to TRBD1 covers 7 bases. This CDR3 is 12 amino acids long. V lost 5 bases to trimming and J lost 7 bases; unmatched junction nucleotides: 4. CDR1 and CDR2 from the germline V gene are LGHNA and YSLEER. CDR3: CASSWDSTGYTF. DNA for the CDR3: TGCGCCAGCAGCTGGGACAGTACTGGCTACACCTTC.

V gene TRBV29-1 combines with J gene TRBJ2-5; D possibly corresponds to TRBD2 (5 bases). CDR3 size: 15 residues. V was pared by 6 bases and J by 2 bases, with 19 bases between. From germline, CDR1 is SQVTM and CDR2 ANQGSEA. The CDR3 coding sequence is TGCAGCGTCGCGCTACAAGGGAGTAGGCAAGAGACCCAGTACTTC. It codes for CSVALQGSRQETQYF.

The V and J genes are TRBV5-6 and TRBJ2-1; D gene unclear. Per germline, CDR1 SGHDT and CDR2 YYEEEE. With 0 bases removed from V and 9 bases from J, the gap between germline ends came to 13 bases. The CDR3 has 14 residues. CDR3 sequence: CASSLDDLRGEQFF. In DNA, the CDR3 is TGTGCCAGCAGCTTGGACGACCTGCGCGGTGAGCAGTTCTTC. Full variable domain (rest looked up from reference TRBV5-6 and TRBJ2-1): DAGVTQSPTHLIKTRGQQVTLRCSPKSGHDTVSWYQQALGQGPQFIFQYYEEEERQRGNFPDRFSGHQFPNYSSELNVNALLLGDSALYLCASSLDDLRGEQFFGPGTRLTVL.

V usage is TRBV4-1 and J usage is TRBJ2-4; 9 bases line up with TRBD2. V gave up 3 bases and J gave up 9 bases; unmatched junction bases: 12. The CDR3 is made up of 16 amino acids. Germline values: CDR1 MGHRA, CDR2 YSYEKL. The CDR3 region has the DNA TGCGCCAGCAGCCAGGCTACCGGGACTAGCTCCGGCATTCAGTACTTC. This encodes CASSQATGTSSGIQYF.

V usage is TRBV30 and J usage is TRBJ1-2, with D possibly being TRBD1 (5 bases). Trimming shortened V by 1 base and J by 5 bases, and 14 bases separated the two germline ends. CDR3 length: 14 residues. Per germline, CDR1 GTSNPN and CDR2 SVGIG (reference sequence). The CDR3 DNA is TGTGCCTGGAGTGCCGGTGGCAGGGCGTATGGCTACACCTTC. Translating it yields CAWSAGGRAYGYTF.

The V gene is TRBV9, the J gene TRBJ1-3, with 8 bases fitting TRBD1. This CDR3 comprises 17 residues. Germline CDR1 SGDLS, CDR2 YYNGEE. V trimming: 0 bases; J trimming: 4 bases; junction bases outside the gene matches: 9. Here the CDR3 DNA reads TGTGCCAGCAGCGTAGCTTGGGCAGGGGGCATGGGAAACACCATATATTTT. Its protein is CASSVAWAGGMGNTIYF.

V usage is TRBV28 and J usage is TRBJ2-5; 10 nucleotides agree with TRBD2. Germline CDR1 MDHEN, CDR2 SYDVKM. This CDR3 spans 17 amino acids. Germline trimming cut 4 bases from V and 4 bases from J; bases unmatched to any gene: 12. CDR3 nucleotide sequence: TGTGCCAGCAGTTCCCCTCGGGGTAGCGGGAGGTTAGAGACCCAGTACTTC. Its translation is CASSSPRGSGRLETQYF.

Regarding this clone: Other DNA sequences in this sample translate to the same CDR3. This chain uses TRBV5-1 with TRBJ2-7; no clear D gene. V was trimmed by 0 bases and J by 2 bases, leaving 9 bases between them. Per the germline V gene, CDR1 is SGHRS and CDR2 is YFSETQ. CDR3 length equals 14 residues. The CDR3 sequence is CASSLAGGTYEQYF. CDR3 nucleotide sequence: TGCGCCAGCAGCTTGGCTGGCGGTACCTACGAGCAGTACTTC. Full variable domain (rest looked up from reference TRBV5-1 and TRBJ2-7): KAGVTQTPRYLIKTRGQQVTLSCSPISGHRSVSWYQQTPGQGLQFLFEYFSETQRNKGNFPGRFSGRQFSNSRSEMNVSTLELGDSALYLCASSLAGGTYEQYFGPGTRLTVT.

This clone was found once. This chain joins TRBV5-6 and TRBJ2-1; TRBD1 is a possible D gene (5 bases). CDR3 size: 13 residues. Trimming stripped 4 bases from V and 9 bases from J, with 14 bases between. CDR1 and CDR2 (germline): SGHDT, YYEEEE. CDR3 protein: CASSLDEDTEQFF. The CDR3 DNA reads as TGTGCCAGCAGCCTCGACGAGGACACTGAGCAGTTCTTC.

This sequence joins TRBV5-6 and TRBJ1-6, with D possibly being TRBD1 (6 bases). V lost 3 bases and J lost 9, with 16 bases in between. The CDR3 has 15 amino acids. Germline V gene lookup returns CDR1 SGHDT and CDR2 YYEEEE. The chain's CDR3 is CASSSKTGIGSPLHF. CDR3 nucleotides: TGTGCCAGCAGCTCCAAAACAGGGATTGGTTCACCCCTCCACTTT.

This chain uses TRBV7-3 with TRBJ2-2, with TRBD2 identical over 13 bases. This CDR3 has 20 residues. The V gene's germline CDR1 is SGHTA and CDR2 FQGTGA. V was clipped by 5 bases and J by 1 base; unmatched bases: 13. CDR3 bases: TGTGCCAGCAGCACCGATACTAGCGGGAGGGCCTCGGGGAACACCGGGGAGCTGTTTTTT. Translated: CASSTDTSGRASGNTGELFF.

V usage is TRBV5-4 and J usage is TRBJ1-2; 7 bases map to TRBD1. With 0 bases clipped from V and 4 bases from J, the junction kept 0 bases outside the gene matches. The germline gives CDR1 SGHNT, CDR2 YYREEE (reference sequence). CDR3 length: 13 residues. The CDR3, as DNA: TGTGCCAGCAGCTTGGCAGGGGGCTATGGCTACACCTTC. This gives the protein CASSLAGGYGYTF.

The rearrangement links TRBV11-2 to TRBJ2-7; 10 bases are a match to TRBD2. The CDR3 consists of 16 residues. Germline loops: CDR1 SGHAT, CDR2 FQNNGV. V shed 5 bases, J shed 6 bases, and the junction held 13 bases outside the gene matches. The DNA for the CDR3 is TGTGCCAGCAGCCCCCGGCTCAGCGGGAGGGCCTTCGAGCAGTACTTC. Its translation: CASSPRLSGRAFEQYF.

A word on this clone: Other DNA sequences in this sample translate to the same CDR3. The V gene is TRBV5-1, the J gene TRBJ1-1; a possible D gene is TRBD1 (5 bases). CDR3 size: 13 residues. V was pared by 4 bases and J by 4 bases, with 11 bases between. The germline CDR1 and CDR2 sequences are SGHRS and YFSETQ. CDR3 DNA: TGCGCCAGCAGCCCGCAGGGAGGCACTGAAGCTTTCTTT. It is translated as CASSPQGGTEAFF.

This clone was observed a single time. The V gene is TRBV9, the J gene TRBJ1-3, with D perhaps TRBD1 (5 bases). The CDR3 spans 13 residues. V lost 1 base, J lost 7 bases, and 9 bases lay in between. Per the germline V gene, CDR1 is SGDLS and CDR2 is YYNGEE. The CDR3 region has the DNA TGTGCCAGCAGCGTACCAGGGAGGAACACCATATATTTT. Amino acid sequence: CASSVPGRNTIYF.

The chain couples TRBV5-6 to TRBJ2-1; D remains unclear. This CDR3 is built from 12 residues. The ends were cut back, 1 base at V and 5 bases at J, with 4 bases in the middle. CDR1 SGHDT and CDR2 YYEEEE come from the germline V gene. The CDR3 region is CASSLTDNEQFF. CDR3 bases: TGTGCCAGCAGCTTGACGGACAATGAGCAGTTCTTC.

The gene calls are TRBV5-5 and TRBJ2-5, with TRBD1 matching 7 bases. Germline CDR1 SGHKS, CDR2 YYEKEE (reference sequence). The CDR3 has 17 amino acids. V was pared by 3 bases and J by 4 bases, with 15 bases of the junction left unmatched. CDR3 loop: CASSSRGQLGTGETQYF. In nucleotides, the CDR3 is TGTGCCAGCAGCTCGAGGGGACAGCTGGGCACGGGAGAGACCCAGTACTTC.